The 18 T cell receptor beta chains given below trace back to one sample, sequenced in a study of regulatory T cells in long-lasting Graves disease. To make TCR beta libraries, researchers used iRepertoire HTBI primers and Arm-PCR of CDR3 regions. TCRdb passed the multiplex PCR reads through MiXCR, listing each CDR3 protein once. The repertoire holds around 420,000 distinct CDR3 sequences, with around 15% as singletons. Time point reported: newly diagnosed GD, antithyroid drugs for less than 3 months. RNA extracted from PBMCs served as the sequencing template. The source material was peripheral blood mononuclear cells (PBMCs), sampled at new diagnosis, from a patient treated with antithyroid drugs. The receptor source for this set is a female donor with Graves disease.

The chain is built from TRBV3-1 and TRBJ1-2; 10 bases align to TRBD1. Germline values: CDR1 LGHDT, CDR2 YNNKEL (reference sequence). V gave up 4 bases and J gave up 6 bases; unmatched junction bases: 2. This CDR3 is 13 amino acids long. CDR3 in amino acids: CASSPDRGDGYTF. The CDR3 nucleotides read TGTGCCAGCAGCCCGGACAGGGGGGATGGCTACACCTTC.

In this sample, this clonotype turned up many times. J is TRBJ1-1 and V is TRBV6-5; no firm D call. The CDR3 spans 16 residues. Germline V lookup: CDR1 MNHEY, CDR2 SVGAGI. V was cut by 0 bases and J by 4 bases, with 15 bases left in between. DNA of the CDR3: TGTGCCAGCAGTTACTCGAAGGTTTTCGAGGCCACTGAAGCTTTCTTT. It encodes CASSYSKVFEATEAFF.

The chain combines TRBV7-2 with TRBJ2-7; TRBD1 might be the D (5 bases). The CDR3 sequence is 14 residues long. V lost 0 bases and J 3 bases, leaving 9 bases between the germline ends. Germline-derived CDR1 and CDR2 are SGHTA and FQGNSA. CDR3 region: CASSLAVRDYEQYF. The CDR3 DNA follows: TGTGCCAGCAGCTTAGCTGTCAGGGACTACGAGCAGTACTTC.

A note on this clonotype: This could be a read error, since a much larger clone is one nucleotide away. V and J are TRBV28 and TRBJ2-7; 8 bases align to TRBD2. Germline V lookup: CDR1 MDHEN, CDR2 SYDVKM. The CDR3 covers 15 residues. The V segment lost 6 bases and the J segment 6 bases; nucleotides outside the gene matches: 13. The CDR3 DNA is TGTGCCAGCAGATCCCCCGGGACTAGACTTTTCGAGCAGTACTTC. This gives the protein CASRSPGTRLFEQYF.

The rearrangement links TRBV27 to TRBJ2-4; D tentatively fits TRBD1 or TRBD2 (5 bases each). Germline CDR1 reads MNHEY; CDR2 reads SMNVEV (reference sequence). CDR3 size: 11 residues. The V end lost 0 bases, the J end lost 11 bases, and 5 bases lay between the germline ends. In DNA, the CDR3 is TGTGCCAGCAGTTTATCGGGGGTTCAGTACTTC. Protein sequence: CASSLSGVQYF.

This clonotype was observed many times. J is TRBJ1-1 and V is TRBV5-1; D gene ambiguous. Germline CDR1 SGHRS, CDR2 YFSETQ. The CDR3 has 17 amino acids. Between the trimmed V and J ends, which lost 1 base and 6 bases, there was a span of 22 bases. The CDR3 DNA follows: TGCGCCAGCAGCTTGTTAGAATCGGGGAGTTTAATTTCTGAAGCTTTCTTT. Translation gives CASSLLESGSLISEAFF.

This clonotype was seen at least ten times. V is TRBV2 and J is TRBJ2-1; perhaps D is TRBD1 or TRBD2 (5 bases each). The CDR3 contains 12 residues. Germline V CDR1 and CDR2: SNHLY, FYNNEI. V gave up 7 bases and J gave up 8 bases, with 12 bases separating them. The CDR3 spells CASIRGDDEQFF. CDR3 bases: TGTGCCAGCATTCGAGGGGACGATGAGCAGTTCTTC.

Details on this clonotype: With only one base between it and a far larger clone, this is likely a read error. J is TRBJ1-1 and V is TRBV29-1; D uncertain. Germline CDR1 SQVTM, CDR2 ANQGSEA. The CDR3 is made up of 14 amino acids. CDR3 nucleotide sequence: TGCAGTGCTAGGTCTATGGACTCTAAACCTGAAGCTTTCTTT. As protein: CSARSMDSKPEAFF.

A few counts support this clonotype. CDR3 nucleotide sequence: TGCGCCAGCAGCCAAGAAGGGGGACAGGGTTCCTATAATTCACCCCTCCACTTT. Amino acids: CASSQEGGQGSYNSPLHF. The genes are TRBV4-1 and TRBJ1-6; 9 bases line up with TRBD1. Per the germline V gene, CDR1 is MGHRA and CDR2 is YSYEKL. The CDR3 totals 18 residues. The V gene end was trimmed by 0 bases and the J gene end by 1 base; junction bases not matched to a gene: 4.

This clonotype has a count of ten or more. The gene calls are TRBV28 and TRBJ1-1, with 8 bases lining up with TRBD1. This CDR3 has 13 residues. Germline V CDR1 and CDR2: MDHEN, SYDVKM. J gave up 5 bases and V 3 bases, and 2 bases lay outside the gene matches. This CDR3 reads CASSFQGATEAFF. CDR3 nucleotide sequence: TGTGCCAGCAGTTTTCAGGGGGCGACTGAAGCTTTCTTT.

This clonotype was counted many times. Written as DNA, the CDR3 is TGTGCCATCAGTGAGTACGCCGCCTCGGGCAATCAGCCCCAGCATTTT. It yields the protein CAISEYAASGNQPQHF. The chain has TRBV10-3 and TRBJ1-5; D call uncertain. The CDR3 extends over 16 amino acids. Germline loops: CDR1 ENHRY, CDR2 SYGVKD. Trimming took 1 base from V and 2 from J, leaving 12 bases between them.

This clonotype was observed many times. The junction shows a germline mismatch at one end, possibly a read error. J is TRBJ2-7 and V is TRBV5-5; 9 bases line up with TRBD1. Looked up from germline, CDR1 is SGHKS and CDR2 is YYEKEE (reference sequence). The CDR3 length is 13 residues. CDR3 loop: CASSLGTGREQYF. In nucleotides, the CDR3 is TGCGCCAGCAGCTTGGGGACAGGGCGCGAGCAGTACTTC.

V usage is TRBV5-4 and J usage is TRBJ2-1; D not certain. CDR3 length: 16 amino acids. CDR1 and CDR2 from the germline V gene are SGHNT and YYREEE (reference sequence). V was shortened by 2 bases and J by 0 bases, with 12 bases between the two germline ends. The CDR3 protein is CASSFSPAISYNEQFF. CDR3 DNA: TGTGCCAGCAGCTTCTCTCCAGCCATCTCCTACAATGAGCAGTTCTTC.

The chain links TRBV6-1 to TRBJ1-2, with D unclear. With 10 bases removed from V and 5 bases from J, the gap between germline ends came to 14 bases. The length of the CDR3 is 12 residues. Germline V gene sequence: CDR1 MNHNS, CDR2 SASEGT. CDR3 protein: CATRKAGYGYTF. CDR3 nucleotide sequence: TGTGCCACGCGGAAAGCGGGGTATGGCTACACCTTC.

The chain is built from TRBV27 and TRBJ2-7, with 11 positions matching TRBD1. Germline trimming cut 4 bases from V and 3 bases from J; bases unmatched to any gene: 2. The CDR3 runs 14 residues. Germline lookup yields CDR1 MNHEY and CDR2 SMNVEV (reference sequence). The CDR3 sequence: CASSWDRGSYEQYF. DNA for the CDR3: TGTGCCAGCAGTTGGGACAGGGGGAGCTACGAGCAGTACTTC.

At least ten counts were recorded for this clonotype. The rearrangement joins TRBV7-2 to TRBJ2-3; 16 bases are shared with TRBD2. Per the germline V gene, CDR1 is SGHTA and CDR2 is FQGNSA. The V gene end was trimmed by 5 bases and the J gene end by 4 bases; junction bases not matched to a gene: 12. This CDR3 contains 19 residues. CDR3 coding DNA: TGTGCCAGCAGCCACCGGTCGGGACTAGCGGGAGGGCCCCCAGATACGCAGTATTTT. This encodes CASSHRSGLAGGPPDTQYF.

This clonotype was observed at least ten times. The chain couples TRBV28 to TRBJ1-1, with unresolved D. V shed 3 bases and J shed 3 bases, with 14 bases lying between them. Germline CDR1 is MDHEN and CDR2 is SYDVKM. This CDR3 region has 15 residues. The CDR3 region is CASSFRDRWDTEAFF. CDR3 nucleotide sequence: TGTGCCAGCAGTTTCCGGGATAGGTGGGACACTGAAGCTTTCTTT.

This clonotype was counted many times. This sequence joins TRBV2 and TRBJ1-3; 9 bases line up with TRBD1. The V segment lost 6 bases and the J segment 3 bases; nucleotides outside the gene matches: 6. The V gene's germline CDR1 is SNHLY and CDR2 FYNNEI. CDR3 length: 15 residues. CDR3: CASSSQGARGNTIYF. CDR3 bases: TGTGCCAGCAGCTCACAGGGGGCGCGTGGAAACACCATATATTTT.